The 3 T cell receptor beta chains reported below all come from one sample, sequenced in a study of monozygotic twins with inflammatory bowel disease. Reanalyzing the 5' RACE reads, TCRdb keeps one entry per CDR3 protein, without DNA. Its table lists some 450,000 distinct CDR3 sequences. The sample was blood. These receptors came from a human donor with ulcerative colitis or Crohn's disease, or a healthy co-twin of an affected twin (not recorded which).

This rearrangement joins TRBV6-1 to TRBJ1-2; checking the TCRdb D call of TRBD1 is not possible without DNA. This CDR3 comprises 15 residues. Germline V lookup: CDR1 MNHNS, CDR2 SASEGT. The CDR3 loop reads CASSEKGSPIDGYTF.

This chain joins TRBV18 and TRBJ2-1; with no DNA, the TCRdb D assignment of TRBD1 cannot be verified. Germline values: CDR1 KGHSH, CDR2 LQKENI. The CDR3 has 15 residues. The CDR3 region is CASSPNSAPNAEQFF.

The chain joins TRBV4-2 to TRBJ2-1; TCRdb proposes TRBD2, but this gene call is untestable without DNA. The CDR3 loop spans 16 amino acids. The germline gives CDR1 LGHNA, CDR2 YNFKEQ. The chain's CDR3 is CASSLLPEGAYNEQFF.